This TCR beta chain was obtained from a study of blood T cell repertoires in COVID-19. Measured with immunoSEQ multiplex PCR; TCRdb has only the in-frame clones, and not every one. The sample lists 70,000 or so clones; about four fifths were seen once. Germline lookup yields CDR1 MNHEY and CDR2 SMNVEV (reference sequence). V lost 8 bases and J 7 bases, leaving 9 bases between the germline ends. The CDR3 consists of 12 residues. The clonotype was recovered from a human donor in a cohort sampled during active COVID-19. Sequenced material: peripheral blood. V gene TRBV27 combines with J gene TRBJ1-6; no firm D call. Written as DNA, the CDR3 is TGTGCCAGCGGCATTATGAATTCACCCCTCCACTTT. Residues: CASGIMNSPLHF.